The 13 T cell receptor beta chains in this list originate from one sample, sequenced in a study of Tregs in tolerant kidney transplant recipients. The method was immunoSEQ multiplex PCR; TCRdb's version includes in-frame clones alone and lacks a portion of them. The sample yields around 77,000 clones, about 98% seen once. Sequencing used CD4+ T cells from blood, obtained before the transplant. The receptors come from a human donor who received a combined kidney and bone marrow transplant.

This rearrangement joins TRBV12-5 to TRBJ2-7, with D possibly being TRBD1 (6 bases). Trimming took off 6 bases at V and 0 bases at J, with 15 bases between the two ends. Germline V gives CDR1 LGHNT, CDR2 FRNRAP. This CDR3 comprises 15 residues. The CDR3 loop reads CASGREDRYSYEQYF. The CDR3 nucleotides are TGTGCTAGTGGACGTGAGGACAGATACTCCTACGAGCAGTACTTC. The complete variable domain, with remaining parts taken from reference TRBV12-5 and TRBJ2-7, reads DARVTQTPRHKVTEMGQEVTMRCQPILGHNTVFWYRQTMMQGLELLAYFRNRAPLDDSGMPKDRFSAEMPDATLATLKIQPSEPRDSAVYFCASGREDRYSYEQYFGPGTRLTVT.

This chain uses TRBV7-3 with TRBJ2-5; unclear D gene. Germline CDR1 and CDR2: SGHTA and FQGTGA. The CDR3 loop spans 13 amino acids. V was cut by 5 bases and J by 2 bases, with 9 bases left in between. CDR3 coding DNA: TGTGCCAGCAGCCGAGGCAGACAAGAGACCCAGTACTTC. It translates to CASSRGRQETQYF.

This chain links TRBV5-1 with TRBJ2-7; D is undetermined. Germline loops: CDR1 SGHRS, CDR2 YFSETQ. There are 14 residues in the CDR3. Trimming pared 0 bases from V and 1 base from J, leaving 8 bases between. The DNA of the CDR3 is TGCGCCAGCAGCTTGGAGGCCGGGTCCTACGAGCAGTACTTC. Translated: CASSLEAGSYEQYF.

The chain is built from TRBV11-2 and TRBJ1-1; D unresolved. V shed 5 bases and J shed 5 bases, with 12 bases lying between them. Germline CDR1 reads SGHAT; CDR2 reads FQNNGV. The CDR3 length is 13 residues. The CDR3 loop reads CASSLGRKTEAFF. CDR3 nucleotide sequence: TGTGCCAGCAGCCTAGGGAGGAAGACTGAAGCTTTCTTT.

The chain recombines TRBV7-9 with TRBJ1-4, with 9 bases fitting TRBD1. Germline loops: CDR1 SEHNR, CDR2 FQNEAQ (reference sequence). With V trimmed by 5 bases and J by 8 bases, 6 bases remained unmatched. This CDR3 contains 14 residues. This chain's CDR3 is CASSPQGAREKLFF. The CDR3 DNA reads as TGTGCCAGCAGCCCACAGGGGGCGAGGGAAAAACTGTTTTTT.

The rearrangement joins TRBV19 to TRBJ2-1; possibly TRBD2 for D (5 bases). This CDR3 is 14 amino acids long. Germline values: CDR1 LNHDA, CDR2 SQIVND (reference sequence). The V gene lost 7 bases and the J gene lost 9 bases, with 19 bases spanning the gap. CDR3 loop: CASTGSTISAEQFF. The DNA for the CDR3 is TGTGCCAGTACGGGGTCTACGATATCGGCTGAGCAGTTCTTC.

The chain links TRBV29-1 to TRBJ2-3, with D possibly matching TRBD2 (6 bases). V lost 3 bases and J lost 8, with 12 bases in between. Germline V gene sequence: CDR1 SQVTM, CDR2 ANQGSEA. CDR3 length: 12 amino acids. CDR3 in amino acids: CSVESGVGTQYF. CDR3 sequence (DNA): TGCAGCGTTGAGTCGGGGGTGGGTACGCAGTATTTT.

This clone was counted a few times. The chain joins TRBV4-2 to TRBJ2-1; 11 bases are a match to TRBD2. The germline V gene encodes CDR1 LGHNA and CDR2 YNFKEQ. This CDR3 region has 15 residues. Trimming cost V 4 bases and J 6 bases; bases outside gene matches: 5. The CDR3 nucleotides read TGTGCCAGCAGCCTGGGACTAGCGGCCTTCAATGAGCAGTTCTTC. This sequence encodes CASSLGLAAFNEQFF.

V is TRBV7-6 and J is TRBJ1-1; weak D call: TRBD1 (6 bases). V shed 2 bases and J shed 3 bases, with 28 bases lying between them. This CDR3 has 20 residues. Germline V gene lookup returns CDR1 SGHVS and CDR2 FNYEAQ. The chain's CDR3 is CASSLPREASGGLLDTEAFF. The DNA for the CDR3 is TGTGCCAGCAGCTTACCAAGAGAGGCATCCGGGGGGCTTCTGGACACTGAAGCTTTCTTT.

The CDR3 nucleotides read TGTGCCAGCAGCTTAGATCTAGCGGGGGGAACCTACACAGATACGCAGTATTTT. Translating gives CASSLDLAGGTYTDTQYF. V gene TRBV7-9 combines with J gene TRBJ2-3; 11 bases map to TRBD2. CDR3 size: 18 residues. In germline, CDR1 is SEHNR, CDR2 FQNEAQ (reference sequence). V lost 1 base to trimming and J lost 2 bases; unmatched junction nucleotides: 8.

The genes are TRBV5-5 and TRBJ1-5; 8 bases are shared with TRBD1. The CDR3 extends over 15 amino acids. V shed 2 bases, J shed 3 bases, and the junction held 4 bases outside the gene matches. Germline V gene data show CDR1 as SGHKS and CDR2 as YYEKEE (reference sequence). The DNA of the CDR3 is TGTGCCAGCAGCTTCAAGACAGGGGACAATCAGCCCCAGCATTTT. Translating gives CASSFKTGDNQPQHF.

The rearrangement links TRBV5-6 to TRBJ1-2; D is undetermined. Trimming cost V 0 bases and J 8 bases, with 8 bases left between them. Germline-derived CDR1 and CDR2 are SGHDT and YYEEEE. The CDR3 spans 12 residues. The CDR3 region is CASSLVQNGYTF. The CDR3, as DNA: TGTGCCAGCAGCTTGGTACAGAACGGCTACACCTTC. The entire variable domain, with the rest obtained from reference TRBV5-6 and TRBJ1-2, is as follows: DAGVTQSPTHLIKTRGQQVTLRCSPKSGHDTVSWYQQALGQGPQFIFQYYEEEERQRGNFPDRFSGHQFPNYSSELNVNALLLGDSALYLCASSLVQNGYTFGSGTRLTVV.

V is TRBV2 and J is TRBJ2-7; D not certain. CDR3 length: 13 residues. With 4 bases removed from V and 7 bases from J, the gap between germline ends came to 14 bases. From germline, CDR1 is SNHLY and CDR2 FYNNEI. CDR3 sequence reads: CASSVYEEQEQYF. DNA of the CDR3: TGTGCCAGCAGTGTTTACGAGGAGCAAGAGCAGTACTTC.